Each of the 26 T cell receptor beta chains below was sequenced from the same sample in a study of CD8+CD57+ T cells in acquired aplastic anemia. Researchers used genomic DNA as the template to profile TCR beta VDJ and CDR3. TCRdb itself ran the reads through MiXCR, one entry per CDR3 protein. The data hold under 200,000 distinct CDR3 sequences, with around 48% observed a single time. It was patients with CD8+CD57+ cell expansion by flow cytometry who were chosen for sequencing. Sequenced input: sorted CD4+, CD8+, or CD8+CD57+ T cells (not recorded which) from PBMCs. These receptors all come from a human donor with aplastic anemia.

CDR3 bases: TGTGCCAGCAAGAGTACAGGTCCGAACACTGAAGCTTTCTTT. Protein sequence: CASKSTGPNTEAFF. The chain carries TRBV19 and TRBJ1-1; tentative D call: TRBD1 (5 bases). V dropped 9 bases and J dropped 1 base, with 15 bases sitting between them. This CDR3 spans 14 amino acids. Germline V gene data show CDR1 as LNHDA and CDR2 as SQIVND (reference sequence).

V and J are TRBV2 and TRBJ2-3; 11 bases line up with TRBD1. In germline, CDR1 is SNHLY, CDR2 FYNNEI. The CDR3 is 14 residues long. Trimming cost V 6 bases and J 4 bases; bases outside gene matches: 3. CDR3 in DNA: TGTGCCAGCAGACAGGGACAGGGGGCAGATACGCAGTATTTT. Residues: CASRQGQGADTQYF.

This clonotype came up many times. The chain is built from TRBV20-1 and TRBJ1-5; TRBD1 matches 8 bases. The CDR3 consists of 14 residues. Trimming cost V 0 bases and J 7 bases; bases outside gene matches: 5. Per germline, CDR1 DFQATT and CDR2 SNEGSKA (reference sequence). The CDR3 loop reads CSAREWTGRQPQHF. CDR3 bases: TGCAGTGCTAGAGAATGGACAGGGCGCCAGCCCCAGCATTTT.

The chain joins TRBV27 to TRBJ1-2; possible D gene TRBD1, 6 bases. Trimming shortened V by 5 bases and J by 2 bases, and 15 bases separated the two germline ends. The germline V gene has CDR1 MNHEY and CDR2 SMNVEV (reference sequence). There are 15 residues in the CDR3. The CDR3 sequence: CASSQQGMINYGYTF. CDR3 sequence (DNA): TGTGCCAGCAGTCAACAGGGAATGATCAACTATGGCTACACCTTC.

This clonotype was recorded many times. The chain joins TRBV12-3 or TRBV12-4 to TRBJ2-7; D is possibly TRBD2 (5 bases). The CDR3 consists of 14 residues. V gave up 8 bases and J gave up 5 bases, with 19 bases separating them. The CDR3 region has the DNA TGTGCCAGCCGCGCCAGACTACAAGCTCACGAGCAGTACTTC. It translates to CASRARLQAHEQYF.

The genes are TRBV24-1 and TRBJ1-4; no clear D. The length of the CDR3 is 15 residues. V lost 9 bases to trimming and J lost 0 bases, with 13 bases between them. Germline CDR1 and CDR2: KGHDR and SFDVKD. CDR3 region: CATHNQHATNEKLFF. The CDR3 bases are TGTGCCACCCATAACCAGCATGCAACTAATGAAAAACTGTTTTTT.

The gene calls are TRBV7-3 and TRBJ1-1; D is perhaps TRBD1 (6 bases). Germline-derived CDR1 and CDR2 are SGHTA and FQGTGA. This CDR3 comprises 15 residues. V was shortened by 6 bases and J by 0 bases, with 14 bases between the two germline ends. The CDR3 DNA reads TGTGCCAGCAGTGTAATGGGGGGCCTGAACACTGAAGCTTTCTTT. Translation gives CASSVMGGLNTEAFF. Full variable domain (missing parts from reference TRBV7-3 and TRBJ1-1): GAGVSQTPSNKVTEKGKYVELRCDPISGHTALYWYRQSLGQGPEFLIYFQGTGAADDSGLPNDRFFAVRPEGSVSTLKIQRTERGDSAVYLCASSVMGGLNTEAFFGQGTRLTVV.

This clonotype was counted between two and nine times. The V and J genes are TRBV27 and TRBJ2-2; 9 bases agree with TRBD2. The germline gives CDR1 MNHEY, CDR2 SMNVEV (reference sequence). V shed 3 bases and J 5 bases; nucleotides not matched to a gene: 10. This CDR3 spans 17 amino acids. The CDR3 region has the DNA TGTGCCAGCAGTTTTCAGTCAGGACTAGCGTGGACCGGGGAGCTGTTTTTT. Its protein product is CASSFQSGLAWTGELFF.

This clonotype was recorded a few times. It may be a read error: a sequence one base away is much more abundant. The conserved final phenylalanine or tryptophan is absent from the CDR3, which likely points to a read error. The rearrangement uses TRBV20-1 and TRBJ2-7, with D hard to call. With 5 bases removed from V and 6 bases from J, the gap between germline ends came to 11 bases. CDR3 length equals 11 residues. Germline V gives CDR1 DFQATT, CDR2 SNEGSKA (reference sequence). CDR3 protein: CSAHYPPEQYL. In nucleotides, the CDR3 is TGCAGTGCTCATTATCCACCCGAGCAGTACCTC.

In the case of this clonotype: This may stem from a read error, because a much larger clone lies one nucleotide away. The final CDR3 position lacks the conserved phenylalanine or tryptophan, pointing to a likely read error. The chain combines TRBV6-1 with TRBJ1-5, with 10 bases identical to TRBD1. The V and J ends lost 6 bases and 6 bases, in that order; junction bases with no gene match: 5. Per germline, CDR1 MNHNS and CDR2 SASEGT. CDR3 length: 14 residues. CDR3 residues: CASSETGGGQPQHS. The CDR3 DNA sequence: TGTGCCAGCAGCGAGACAGGGGGCGGTCAGCCCCAGCATTCT.

CDR3 bases: TGTGCCAGCAGTTTCTTGGGGACAGGATTCGTCTATGGCTACACCTTC. This encodes CASSFLGTGFVYGYTF. V is TRBV6-2 or TRBV6-3 and J is TRBJ1-2, with 8 positions matching TRBD1. The CDR3 has 16 residues. Germline V CDR1 and CDR2: MNHEY, SVGEGT. Germline trimming cut 4 bases from V and 4 bases from J; bases unmatched to any gene: 11.

This clonotype has just a few counts. The CDR3 sequence is CATSTDSGYEQYF. The CDR3 nucleotides read TGTGCCACCAGCACGGACAGCGGCTACGAGCAGTACTTC. The chain recombines TRBV15 with TRBJ2-7, with D possibly matching TRBD1 (6 bases). The germline gives CDR1 LNHNV, CDR2 YYDKDF (reference sequence). The V end lost 4 bases, the J end lost 3 bases, and 10 bases lay between the germline ends. The CDR3 is 13 residues long. The full variable domain, completed using reference TRBV15 and TRBJ2-7, is DAMVIQNPRYQVTQFGKPVTLSCSQTLNHNVMYWYQQKSSQAPKLLFHYYDKDFNNEADTPDNFQSRRPNTSFCFLDIRSPGLGDTAMYLCATSTDSGYEQYFGPGTRLTVT.

This clonotype was seen more than once but under ten times. The genes are TRBV15 and TRBJ2-1; possibly TRBD2 for D (6 bases). This CDR3 comprises 12 residues. The V end lost 2 bases, the J end lost 10 bases, and 9 bases lay between the germline ends. The germline CDR1 and CDR2 sequences are LNHNV and YYDKDF (reference sequence). The chain's CDR3 is CATSRFRGEQFF. DNA of the CDR3: TGTGCCACCAGCAGATTCCGGGGGGAGCAGTTCTTC. Variable domain in full (rest from reference TRBV15 and TRBJ2-1): DAMVIQNPRYQVTQFGKPVTLSCSQTLNHNVMYWYQQKSSQAPKLLFHYYDKDFNNEADTPDNFQSRRPNTSFCFLDIRSPGLGDTAMYLCATSRFRGEQFFGPGTRLTVL.

Ten or more counts support this clonotype. V gene TRBV5-1 combines with J gene TRBJ2-1, with D tentatively TRBD1 or TRBD2 (5 bases each). CDR3 length: 16 amino acids. From germline, CDR1 is SGHRS and CDR2 YFSETQ. With 3 bases removed from V and 0 bases from J, the gap between germline ends came to 13 bases. The CDR3 DNA reads as TGCGCCAGCAGCTGGACCGGGACCGGCTCCTACAATGAGCAGTTCTTC. Its protein is CASSWTGTGSYNEQFF.

With respect to this clonotype: A read error is possible here, since a much larger clone lies one base away. J is TRBJ2-4 and V is TRBV7-2, with TRBD1 matching 9 bases. The CDR3 consists of 15 residues. CDR1 is SGHTA and CDR2 is FQGNSA in the germline V gene. The CDR3 sequence: CATSSHRGLKNIQYF. The CDR3 DNA sequence: TGTGCCACCAGCTCACACAGGGGGCTGAAAAACATTCAGTACTTC.

About this clonotype itself: Possible read error: a much larger clone is one base away. This chain connects TRBV19 to TRBJ1-4; D not resolved. Trimming cost V 3 bases and J 5 bases, with 10 bases left between them. This CDR3 comprises 14 residues. Looked up from germline, CDR1 is LNHDA and CDR2 is SQIVND (reference sequence). This chain's CDR3 is CASSMWHQNEKLFF. The CDR3 DNA reads TGTGCCAGTAGTATGTGGCACCAGAATGAAAAACTGTTTTTT.

V usage is TRBV24-1 and J usage is TRBJ1-5, with no clear D. The CDR3 loop spans 10 amino acids. The V end lost 7 bases, the J end lost 6 bases, and 3 bases lay between the germline ends. Germline lookup yields CDR1 KGHDR and CDR2 SFDVKD. The CDR3 nucleotides are TGTGCCACCAGGGTTCAGCCCCAGCATTTT. Translation gives CATRVQPQHF.

The V call is TRBV10-3, the J call TRBJ1-1; D perhaps matches TRBD1 (5 bases). Trimming left V 0 bases short and J 10 bases short, with 21 bases between. This CDR3 has 16 residues. The germline gives CDR1 ENHRY, CDR2 SYGVKD. CDR3 nucleotides: TGTGCCATCAGTGAGTCGGTCGGCGGTACAGGAGGGTTAGCTTTCTTT. As protein: CAISESVGGTGGLAFF.

J is TRBJ1-1 and V is TRBV19; D not certain. The CDR3 is 14 amino acids. V was pared by 3 bases and J by 1 base, with 9 bases between. Germline V gene lookup returns CDR1 LNHDA and CDR2 SQIVND (reference sequence). The CDR3 DNA is TGTGCCAGTAGTATCGGCGGACCGAACACTGAAGCTTTCTTT. Translation gives CASSIGGPNTEAFF. The full variable domain, rest sourced from reference TRBV19 and TRBJ1-1, is DGGITQSPKYLFRKEGQNVTLSCEQNLNHDAMYWYRQDPGQGLRLIYYSQIVNDFQKGDIAEGYSVSREKKESFPLTVTSAQKNPTAFYLCASSIGGPNTEAFFGQGTRLTVV.

This clonotype appeared many times. CDR3 sequence reads: CASSFAQRINEQYF. The CDR3 DNA reads as TGTGCCAGCAGTTTCGCACAGCGGATCAACGAGCAGTACTTC. The chain employs TRBV12-3 or TRBV12-4 and TRBJ2-7; maybe TRBD2 (5 bases). The CDR3 is 14 residues long. V gave up 3 bases and J gave up 5 bases, with 14 bases separating them.

This sequence joins TRBV7-2 and TRBJ1-1, with D hard to call. Germline CDR1 reads SGHTA; CDR2 reads FQGNSA. Deletions cut 0 bases from V and 5 bases from J, with 7 bases between. The CDR3 consists of 13 residues. The CDR3 spells CASSLARLTEAFF. CDR3 bases: TGTGCCAGCAGCTTAGCGCGTTTGACTGAAGCTTTCTTT.

Turning to this clonotype: The junction and the germline gene differ at one end; a read error may be behind it. This chain connects TRBV7-6 to TRBJ2-1; 9 bases fit TRBD2. The germline CDR1 and CDR2 sequences are SGHVS and FNYEAQ. The CDR3 has 13 residues. The CDR3: CASSFAGGNEQFF. In nucleotides, the CDR3 is TGTGCTAGCAGCTTCGCGGGAGGGAATGAGCAGTTCTTC.

Ten or more counts support this clonotype. This chain links TRBV7-2 with TRBJ2-7; 9 nucleotides match TRBD1. This CDR3 is 15 amino acids long. Germline CDR1 is SGHTA and CDR2 is FQGNSA. J was trimmed by 3 bases and V by 3 bases; bases with no gene match: 6. This CDR3 is CASSFWGQGLYEQYF. Written as DNA, the CDR3 is TGTGCCAGCAGCTTTTGGGGACAGGGTCTCTACGAGCAGTACTTC.

The chain is built from TRBV24-1 and TRBJ1-2; tentative D call: TRBD1 (6 bases). The CDR3 contains 13 residues. The ends were cut back, 4 bases at V and 8 bases at J, with 13 bases in the middle. Germline V gene sequence: CDR1 KGHDR, CDR2 SFDVKD. CDR3: CATSDLTGSGYTF. For the CDR3, the DNA is TGTGCCACCAGTGACCTTACAGGGTCGGGCTACACCTTC.

The chain recombines TRBV25-1 with TRBJ1-2, with D tentatively TRBD1 (6 bases). CDR3 size: 12 residues. Germline CDR1 reads MGHDK; CDR2 reads SYGVNS. V lost 7 bases, J lost 4 bases, and 10 bases lay in between. CDR3 sequence: CASKGQIYGYTF. The CDR3 DNA reads TGTGCCAGCAAAGGACAGATCTATGGCTACACCTTC.

The chain recombines TRBV12-3 or TRBV12-4 with TRBJ1-2; D is undetermined. This CDR3 spans 13 amino acids. Trimming removed 6 bases from V and 3 bases from J, with 11 bases in between. As DNA, the CDR3 is TGTGCCAGCAGCCGAGGCCGAGACTATGGCTACACCTTC. It specifies CASSRGRDYGYTF.